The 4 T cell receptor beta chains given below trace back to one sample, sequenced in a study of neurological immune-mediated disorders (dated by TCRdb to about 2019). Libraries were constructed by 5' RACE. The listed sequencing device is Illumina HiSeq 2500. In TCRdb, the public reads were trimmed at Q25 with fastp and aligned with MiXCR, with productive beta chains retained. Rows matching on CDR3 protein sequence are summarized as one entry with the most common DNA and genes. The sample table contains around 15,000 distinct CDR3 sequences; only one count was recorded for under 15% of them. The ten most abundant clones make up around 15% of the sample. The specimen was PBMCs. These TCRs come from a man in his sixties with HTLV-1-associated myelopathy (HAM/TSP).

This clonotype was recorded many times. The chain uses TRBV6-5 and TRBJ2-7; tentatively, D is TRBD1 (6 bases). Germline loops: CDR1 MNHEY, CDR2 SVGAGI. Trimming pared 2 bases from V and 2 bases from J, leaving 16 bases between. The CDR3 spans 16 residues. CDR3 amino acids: CASSYGLTGLTYEQYF. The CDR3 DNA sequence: TGTGCCAGCAGTTACGGGTTAACAGGGCTCACCTACGAGCAGTACTTC.

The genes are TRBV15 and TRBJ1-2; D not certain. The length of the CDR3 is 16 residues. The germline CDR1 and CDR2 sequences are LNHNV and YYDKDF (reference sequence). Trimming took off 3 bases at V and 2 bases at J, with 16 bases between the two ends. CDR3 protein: CATSSVRIDRNYGYTF. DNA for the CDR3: TGTGCCACCAGCAGCGTGAGGATAGACCGGAACTATGGCTACACCTTC.

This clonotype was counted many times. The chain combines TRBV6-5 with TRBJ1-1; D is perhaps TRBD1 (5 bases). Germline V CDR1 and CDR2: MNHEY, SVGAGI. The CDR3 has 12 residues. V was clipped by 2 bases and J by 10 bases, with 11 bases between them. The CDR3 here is CASSYGAHAAFF. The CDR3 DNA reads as TGTGCCAGCAGTTACGGGGCCCACGCAGCTTTCTTT.

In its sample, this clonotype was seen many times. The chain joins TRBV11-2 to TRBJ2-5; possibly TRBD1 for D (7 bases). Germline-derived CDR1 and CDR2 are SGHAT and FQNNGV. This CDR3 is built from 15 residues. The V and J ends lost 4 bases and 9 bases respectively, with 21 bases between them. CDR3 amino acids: CASSSGTLVQGAQYF. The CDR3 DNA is TGTGCCAGCAGCTCTGGGACTTTAGTCCAGGGGGCCCAGTACTTC. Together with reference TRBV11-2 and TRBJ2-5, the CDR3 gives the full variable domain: EAGVAQSPRYKIIEKRQSVAFWCNPISGHATLYWYQQILGQGPKLLIQFQNNGVVDDSQLPKDRFSAERLKGVDSTLKIQPAKLEDSAVYLCASSSGTLVQGAQYFGPGTRLLVL.